These 9 T cell receptor beta chains originate from one sample sequenced in a study of CD8+CD57+ T cells in acquired aplastic anemia. The patients chosen for sequencing had shown expansion of CD8+CD57+ cells (detected by flow cytometry). Genomic DNA was employed as the template in profiling TCR beta VDJ and CDR3. MiXCR, run by TCRdb on the reads, gives a single entry per CDR3 protein. This table holds 200,000 to 250,000 distinct CDR3 sequences, roughly 50% found once. The sequenced sample consisted of sorted CD4+, CD8+, or CD8+CD57+ T cells (not recorded which) from PBMCs. These receptors all come from a human donor with aplastic anemia.

The V and J genes are TRBV10-1 and TRBJ2-5; 11 nucleotides match TRBD1. The CDR3 is made up of 16 amino acids. Germline loops: CDR1 WNHNN, CDR2 SYGVQD (reference sequence). The V gene end was trimmed by 4 bases and the J gene end by 4 bases; junction bases not matched to a gene: 8. The DNA of the CDR3 is TGCGCCAGCAGTGGTACAGGACAGGGGGCGGGAGAGACCCAGTACTTC. Protein: CASSGTGQGAGETQYF.

A remark on this clonotype: The germline gene is not matched at one end of the junction; a read error may be the cause. The V gene is TRBV2, the J gene TRBJ2-2, with 8 bases aligning to TRBD1. Per the germline V gene, CDR1 is SNHLY and CDR2 is FYNNEI. The length of the CDR3 is 15 residues. The CDR3 here is CAGSADRGIAGELLF. The DNA of the CDR3 is TGTGCCGGCAGTGCTGACAGGGGCATTGCCGGGGAGCTGCTTTTT. Full variable domain (remainder filled in from reference TRBV2 and TRBJ2-2): EPEVTQTPSHQVTQMGQEVILRCVPISNHLYFYWYRQILGQKVEFLVSFYNNEISEKSEIFDDQFSVERPDGSNFTLKIRSTKLEDSAMYFCAGSADRGIAGELLFGEGSRLTVL.

The rearrangement uses TRBV20-1 and TRBJ2-7, with TRBD1 as a possible D gene (5 bases). Germline CDR1 is DFQATT and CDR2 is SNEGSKA (reference sequence). The CDR3 is made up of 14 amino acids. The V gene lost 0 bases and the J gene lost 5 bases, with 14 bases spanning the gap. The CDR3 spells CSARDSRAGNEQYF. The CDR3 nucleotides read TGCAGTGCTAGAGATTCCCGGGCAGGGAACGAGCAGTACTTC.

At least ten counts were recorded for this clonotype. The genes are TRBV6-5 and TRBJ1-2, with 9 nucleotides matching TRBD1. Unmatched junction bases numbered 10, after V lost 6 bases and J lost 14 bases. This CDR3 has 12 residues. CDR1 and CDR2 (germline): MNHEY, SVGAGI. CDR3 bases: TGTGCCAGCAGCCTGGGACAGGGTCAGTTTACCTTC. It encodes CASSLGQGQFTF.

The J gene is TRBJ2-2, the V gene TRBV9; TRBD1 agrees at 10 bases. J gave up 5 bases and V 4 bases, and 5 bases lay outside the gene matches. The germline gives CDR1 SGDLS, CDR2 YYNGEE. The CDR3 is 15 amino acids. The CDR3 DNA reads as TGTGCCAGCAGCCGCGGACAGGGGGGGACCGGGGAGCTGTTTTTT. This codes for CASSRGQGGTGELFF.

The V and J genes are TRBV19 and TRBJ2-7, with a tentative D call TRBD1 (6 bases). The germline V and J ends were trimmed by 9 bases and 9 bases, with 21 bases remaining between them. This CDR3 region has 13 residues. CDR1 and CDR2 (germline): LNHDA, SQIVND (reference sequence). In DNA, the CDR3 is TGTGCCAGCTGGACAGCCGCTACAGATACGCAGTACTTC. Amino acid sequence: CASWTAATDTQYF.

This clonotype was picked up many times. The chain uses TRBV15 and TRBJ1-5, with D uncertain. Trimming pared 0 bases from V and 2 bases from J, leaving 14 bases between. There are 17 residues in the CDR3. Germline loops: CDR1 LNHNV, CDR2 YYDKDF (reference sequence). The CDR3 reads CATSRDLDRLGNQPQHF. The CDR3 DNA follows: TGTGCCACCAGCAGAGATCTTGATAGGTTGGGCAATCAGCCCCAGCATTTT.

This clonotype was counted between two and nine times. A much larger clonotype is one base distant, so this may be a read error. This chain uses TRBV7-9 with TRBJ1-1, with a possible D match to TRBD1 (5 bases). The CDR3 is 13 amino acids. CDR1 and CDR2 (germline): SEHNR, FQNEAQ (reference sequence). The CDR3 loop is CASSGVWGGKAFF. CDR3 DNA: TGCGCCAGCAGCGGTGTGTGGGGGGGTAAAGCTTTCTTT.

This sequence joins TRBV19 and TRBJ2-5; 7 bases line up with TRBD1. Germline CDR1 reads LNHDA; CDR2 reads SQIVND (reference sequence). The CDR3 totals 15 residues. The junction had 5 bases not matched to a gene; V was cut back by 1 base and J by 3 bases. This chain's CDR3 is CASSIGGTVKETQYF. The CDR3 nucleotides are TGTGCCAGTAGTATAGGGGGGACAGTTAAAGAGACCCAGTACTTC. Full variable domain (rest looked up from reference TRBV19 and TRBJ2-5): DGGITQSPKYLFRKEGQNVTLSCEQNLNHDAMYWYRQDPGQGLRLIYYSQIVNDFQKGDIAEGYSVSREKKESFPLTVTSAQKNPTAFYLCASSIGGTVKETQYFGPGTRLLVL.